These 17 T cell receptor beta chains share one sample of origin, sequenced in a study of CD8+CD57+ T cells in acquired aplastic anemia. For CDR3 and TCR beta VDJ profiling, genomic DNA was the template used. TCRdb processed the reads anew with MiXCR; each CDR3 protein has one entry. The sample lists about 220,000 distinct CDR3 sequences, 34% occurring once. Sequencing was done on a sample of sorted CD4+, CD8+, or CD8+CD57+ T cells (not recorded which) from PBMCs. The receptors shown here come from a human donor in good health, serving as a control.

V and J are TRBV12-3 or TRBV12-4 and TRBJ1-5, with D unresolved. Between the trimmed V and J ends, which lost 3 bases and 0 bases, there was a span of 6 bases. This CDR3 is 14 amino acids long. The CDR3 coding sequence is TGTGCCAGCAGTTTTTCTAATAGCAATCAGCCCCAGCATTTT. It translates to CASSFSNSNQPQHF.

This clonotype was found many times. The rearrangement joins TRBV20-1 to TRBJ2-3; no definite D call. Per germline, CDR1 DFQATT and CDR2 SNEGSKA (reference sequence). Trimming pared 1 base from V and 6 bases from J, leaving 8 bases between. This CDR3 comprises 12 residues. The CDR3 DNA reads TGCAGTGCTAGAGGCAGGTCCGATACGCAGTATTTT. Translating gives CSARGRSDTQYF.

The table lists this clonotype with a few counts. This chain links TRBV6-1 with TRBJ1-5; D gene unclear. The V gene lost 5 bases and the J gene lost 2 bases, with 13 bases spanning the gap. Per germline, CDR1 MNHNS and CDR2 SASEGT. The CDR3 sequence is 15 residues long. The DNA of the CDR3 is TGTGCCAGCAGTCTTCATTTGGCGGGCAATCAGCCCCAGCATTTT. It is translated as CASSLHLAGNQPQHF.

The gene calls are TRBV20-1 and TRBJ2-7; 12 nucleotides align to TRBD2. CDR1 and CDR2 from the germline V gene are DFQATT and SNEGSKA (reference sequence). V trimming: 6 bases; J trimming: 6 bases; junction bases outside the gene matches: 6. The CDR3 has 13 residues. Written as DNA, the CDR3 is TGCAGTGCCCGGCGGACTAGCGGGGCCGAGCAGTACTTC. It translates to CSARRTSGAEQYF.

A few counts support this clonotype. The chain joins TRBV4-1 to TRBJ2-1; TRBD2 matches at 10 bases. The CDR3 consists of 16 residues. Looked up from germline, CDR1 is MGHRA and CDR2 is YSYEKL. The J segment lost 8 bases and the V segment lost 2 bases, leaving 9 bases of the junction unmatched. CDR3 protein: CASSQPTSGNYHEQFF. The DNA for the CDR3 is TGCGCCAGCAGCCAACCTACTAGCGGGAATTACCATGAGCAGTTCTTC.

A remark on this clonotype: Lacking the conserved final phenylalanine or tryptophan, this CDR3 likely reflects a read error. This sequence joins TRBV6-5 and TRBJ1-5; 7 nucleotides match TRBD1. V lost 4 bases to trimming and J lost 6 bases; unmatched junction nucleotides: 6. The CDR3 sequence is 14 residues long. Per the germline V gene, CDR1 is MNHEY and CDR2 is SVGAGI. The CDR3 here is CASSFRQGTQPQHL. In nucleotides, the CDR3 is TGTGCCAGCAGTTTTCGACAGGGTACTCAGCCCCAGCATTTA.

The sample holds many counts of this clonotype. The rearrangement links TRBV10-3 to TRBJ2-3; the match to TRBD2 covers 8 bases. Germline CDR1 ENHRY, CDR2 SYGVKD. J was trimmed by 2 bases and V by 2 bases; bases with no gene match: 3. This CDR3 has 15 residues. CDR3 loop: CAISEDGGVTDTQYF. In DNA, the CDR3 is TGTGCCATCAGTGAGGACGGGGGGGTCACAGATACGCAGTATTTT.

This clonotype came up many times. V usage is TRBV20-1 and J usage is TRBJ2-7; TRBD2 might be the D (6 bases). Germline lookup yields CDR1 DFQATT and CDR2 SNEGSKA (reference sequence). Deletions cut 0 bases from V and 3 bases from J, with 12 bases between. This CDR3 spans 14 amino acids. The CDR3 is CSARDLAGIYEQYF. CDR3 nucleotide sequence: TGCAGTGCTAGAGATTTGGCGGGGATCTACGAGCAGTACTTC.

On this clonotype: A much larger clone sits a single nucleotide away, making a read error possible. This sequence joins TRBV6-5 and TRBJ1-6, with 7 bases matching TRBD1. CDR1 is MNHEY and CDR2 is SVGAGI in the germline V gene. The CDR3 runs to 14 residues. Losses at the gene ends were 2 bases for V and 10 bases for J; bases not matched to a gene: 5. As DNA, the CDR3 is TGTGCCAGCAGTTACAAGCAGGGGGAATCACCCCTCCACTTT. It translates to CASSYKQGESPLHF.

The CDR3 sequence is CATSRWTGLGSNQPQHF. The CDR3 nucleotides are TGTGCCACCAGCAGGTGGACAGGGCTTGGGAGCAATCAGCCCCAGCATTTT. The chain combines TRBV15 with TRBJ1-5, with 8 bases that match TRBD1. The CDR3 runs 17 residues. The junction had 8 bases not matched to a gene; V was cut back by 3 bases and J by 1 base. Germline assignment: CDR1 LNHNV and CDR2 YYDKDF (reference sequence).

This clonotype was counted many times. The chain joins TRBV10-3 to TRBJ2-3; no clear D gene. The V and J ends lost 7 bases and 6 bases respectively, with 11 bases between them. The CDR3 extends over 12 amino acids. Germline loops: CDR1 ENHRY, CDR2 SYGVKD. The CDR3 region is CAIKEVGDTQYF. CDR3 nucleotide sequence: TGTGCCATCAAAGAAGTCGGGGATACGCAGTATTTT.

The CDR3 DNA reads TGTGCCAGCAGTTCTTCTGCGGGTTCCTACGAGCAGTACTTC. Its protein is CASSSSAGSYEQYF. The chain employs TRBV25-1 and TRBJ2-7; the D gene is possibly TRBD2 (5 bases). The V gene lost 5 bases and the J gene lost 1 base, with 12 bases spanning the gap. Germline V gene lookup returns CDR1 MGHDK and CDR2 SYGVNS. This CDR3 contains 14 residues.

This clonotype has ten or more counts. This chain uses TRBV20-1 with TRBJ1-5; TRBD1 is a possible D gene (6 bases). V dropped 3 bases and J dropped 7 bases, with 10 bases sitting between them. Germline CDR1 is DFQATT and CDR2 is SNEGSKA (reference sequence). The CDR3 contains 12 residues. The CDR3 here is CSARSQGQPQHF. In nucleotides, the CDR3 is TGCAGTGCTAGGTCACAGGGACAGCCCCAGCATTTT.

This clonotype has at least ten counts. The chain combines TRBV19 with TRBJ2-1; no definite D call. Deletions cut 3 bases from V and 7 bases from J, with 16 bases between. Germline V gives CDR1 LNHDA, CDR2 SQIVND (reference sequence). The CDR3 contains 15 residues. The CDR3 nucleotides are TGTGCCAGTAGTATTCAACTCGGGTTGGAGAATGAGCAGTTCTTC. It codes for CASSIQLGLENEQFF.

At least ten counts were recorded for this clonotype. The chain combines TRBV11-1 with TRBJ2-7, with D perhaps matching TRBD2 (5 bases). The V gene's germline CDR1 is SGHAT and CDR2 FQDESV (reference sequence). V dropped 5 bases and J dropped 1 base, with 30 bases sitting between them. This CDR3 contains 20 residues. Written as DNA, the CDR3 is TGTGCCAGCAGCAATAGGATTCGACTAATCGAGGGTACAGTGTCCTACGAGCAGTACTTC. Its translation: CASSNRIRLIEGTVSYEQYF.

Details on this clonotype: A much larger clone is a single base away; this may be a read error. The rearrangement joins TRBV20-1 to TRBJ2-1; D may be TRBD1 (6 bases). Germline V gives CDR1 DFQATT, CDR2 SNEGSKA (reference sequence). The CDR3 spans 13 residues. The CDR3 DNA is TGCAGTGTGAACAGGGCCAACTACAATGGGCAGTTCTTC. Encoded protein: CSVNRANYNGQFF.

Turning to this clonotype: Being one base from a much bigger clone, this may be a read error. J is TRBJ1-1 and V is TRBV6-5; D not resolved. The CDR3 has 12 residues. Germline V CDR1 and CDR2: MNHEY, SVGAGI. CDR3 loop: CASSSARYEASF. The CDR3 DNA is TGTGCCAGCAGTTCCGCTAGGTATGAAGCTTCCTTT.